These 22 T cell receptor beta chains share one sample of origin, sequenced in a study of blood T cell repertoires in COVID-19. The repertoire was sequenced with immunoSEQ multiplex PCR; TCRdb's copy has only in-frame clones and lacks some. Altogether a few hundred thousand clones are present, about nine tenths being singletons, with the ten largest covering around a tenth. Sequenced sample: PBMCs or T cells enriched from blood (not recorded which). Source of these receptors: a woman in her thirties or forties who had recovered from COVID-19.

The chain combines TRBV4-1 with TRBJ1-1, with D perhaps matching TRBD1 (6 bases). Per germline, CDR1 MGHRA and CDR2 YSYEKL. With 6 bases removed from V and 2 bases from J, the gap between germline ends came to 13 bases. This CDR3 contains 14 residues. The CDR3 reads CASSWDIGNTEAFF. The CDR3 DNA reads TGCGCCAGCAGTTGGGACATAGGAAACACTGAAGCTTTCTTT.

This chain connects TRBV5-4 to TRBJ2-2, with 10 bases that match TRBD2. Germline CDR1 reads SGHNT; CDR2 reads YYREEE (reference sequence). This CDR3 comprises 15 residues. The junction had 6 bases not matched to a gene; V was cut back by 5 bases and J by 5 bases. CDR3 residues: CASSAGTSVTGELFF. DNA of the CDR3: TGTGCCAGCAGTGCCGGGACTAGCGTTACCGGGGAGCTGTTTTTT.

The J gene is TRBJ2-7, the V gene TRBV27; D is perhaps TRBD1 (5 bases). Germline CDR1 MNHEY, CDR2 SMNVEV (reference sequence). This CDR3 is built from 14 residues. The V end was cut by 3 bases, the J end by 3 bases, with 12 bases between. CDR3 nucleotide sequence: TGTGCCAGCAGTTTCTCTAGGGGCCACTACGAGCAGTACTTC. It encodes CASSFSRGHYEQYF.

This chain joins TRBV7-2 and TRBJ2-5; 9 positions match TRBD2. There are 16 residues in the CDR3. The ends lost 5 bases at V and 5 bases at J; junction bases unmatched: 12. Per germline, CDR1 SGHTA and CDR2 FQGNSA. The CDR3 DNA reads TGTGCCAGCAGCCCTATGACCTTAGCGGGGGTGGAGACCCAGTACTTC. Residues: CASSPMTLAGVETQYF.

V gene TRBV4-2 combines with J gene TRBJ2-1; TRBD1 might be the D (6 bases). The length of the CDR3 is 16 residues. Trimming removed 5 bases at V and 0 bases at J, with 14 bases between. The germline gives CDR1 LGHNA, CDR2 YNFKEQ. The CDR3 nucleotides are TGTGCCAGCAGCGGTGAAACAGGGATCTCCTACAATGAGCAGTTCTTC. It is translated as CASSGETGISYNEQFF.

The rearrangement links TRBV7-9 to TRBJ2-5; tentatively, D is TRBD2 (6 bases). CDR1 SEHNR and CDR2 FQNEAQ come from the germline V gene (reference sequence). The CDR3 sequence is 16 residues long. The V end was cut by 0 bases, the J end by 1 base, with 12 bases between. CDR3 residues: CASSLADRGIQETQYF. In nucleotides, the CDR3 is TGTGCCAGCAGCTTAGCGGACCGGGGGATCCAAGAGACCCAGTACTTC.

The genes are TRBV28 and TRBJ1-3, with D tentatively TRBD1 (5 bases). The CDR3 spans 14 residues. Trimming shortened V by 3 bases and J by 2 bases, and 8 bases separated the two germline ends. Per the germline V gene, CDR1 is MDHEN and CDR2 is SYDVKM. In DNA, the CDR3 is TGTGCCAGCAGTTTGGGGGGGACTGGAAACACCATATATTTT. Amino acids: CASSLGGTGNTIYF. Based on the CDR3 plus reference TRBV28 and TRBJ1-3, the full variable domain is DVKVTQSSRYLVKRTGEKVFLECVQDMDHENMFWYRQDPGLGLRLIYFSYDVKMKEKGDIPEGYSVSREKKERFSLILESASTNQTSMYLCASSLGGTGNTIYFGEGSWLTVV.

The chain joins TRBV11-2 to TRBJ2-5; D gene uncertain. The V gene's germline CDR1 is SGHAT and CDR2 FQNNGV. This CDR3 spans 15 amino acids. The V end lost 1 base, the J end lost 2 bases, and 11 bases lay between the germline ends. CDR3 region: CASSLGPTEQETQYF. The DNA for the CDR3 is TGTGCCAGCAGCTTAGGTCCCACGGAGCAAGAGACCCAGTACTTC.

J is TRBJ2-5 and V is TRBV28; no firm D call. The CDR3 loop spans 14 amino acids. V lost 1 base to trimming and J lost 5 bases, with 11 bases between them. Germline-derived CDR1 and CDR2 are MDHEN and SYDVKM. The CDR3: CASSLSSVGETQYF. The CDR3, as DNA: TGTGCCAGCAGTTTATCGTCCGTCGGGGAGACCCAGTACTTC.

The CDR3 DNA reads as TGTGCCAGCAGCGAGGGATCCTACGAGCAGTACTTC. It yields the protein CASSEGSYEQYF. The J gene is TRBJ2-7, the V gene TRBV7-9; the D gene is possibly TRBD2 (5 bases). Per the germline V gene, CDR1 is SEHNR and CDR2 is FQNEAQ (reference sequence). This CDR3 is built from 12 residues. Trimming pared 5 bases from V and 1 base from J, leaving 6 bases between.

This chain uses TRBV12-2 with TRBJ2-1; TRBD2, as called in the table, went unchecked against the DNA. TRBV12-2 is marked as a pseudogene. This CDR3 is 20 amino acids long. CDR3 region: CASRLALGLAGGPSYNEQFF. The CDR3 DNA follows: TGTGCAAGTCGCTTAGCACTGGGACTAGCGGGAGGCCCCTCCTACAATGAGCAGTTCTTC.

V and J are TRBV19 and TRBJ1-5, with D unresolved. Between the trimmed V and J ends, which lost 0 bases and 1 base, there was a span of 10 bases. This CDR3 region has 16 residues. The germline V gene has CDR1 LNHDA and CDR2 SQIVND (reference sequence). CDR3 amino acids: CASSIEGGPSNQPQHF. CDR3 bases: TGTGCCAGTAGTATAGAGGGAGGGCCGAGCAATCAGCCCCAGCATTTT.

This clone was observed a single time. The chain has TRBV7-9 and TRBJ2-2; a weak D match, TRBD1 (5 bases). The germline V gene has CDR1 SEHNR and CDR2 FQNEAQ (reference sequence). Trimming shortened V by 2 bases and J by 2 bases, and 9 bases separated the two germline ends. The CDR3 length is 15 residues. The chain's CDR3 is CASSLKGSNTGELFF. The DNA for the CDR3 is TGTGCCAGCAGCTTAAAGGGGTCAAACACCGGGGAGCTGTTTTTT.

The chain combines TRBV27 with TRBJ2-1, with 10 bases that match TRBD2. The V segment lost 5 bases and the J segment 8 bases; nucleotides outside the gene matches: 15. CDR3 length: 17 residues. CDR1 MNHEY and CDR2 SMNVEV come from the germline V gene (reference sequence). CDR3 in DNA: TGTGCCAGCAGTCCACCCCCCGAACGGACTAGCGGCGATGAGCAGTTCTTC. It specifies CASSPPPERTSGDEQFF.

The chain combines TRBV3-1 (or the pseudogene TRBV3-2) with TRBJ2-2, with D perhaps matching TRBD2 (5 bases). Trimming cost V 1 base and J 5 bases, with 14 bases left between them. Per the germline V gene, CDR1 is LGHDT and CDR2 is YNNKEL (reference sequence). This CDR3 has 16 residues. In DNA form, the CDR3 reads TGTGCCAGCAGCCAAGTACCGGGGATCGAGACCGGGGAGCTGTTTTTT. Its translation is CASSQVPGIETGELFF.

This sequence joins TRBV5-1 and TRBJ2-7; 8 bases match TRBD2. V was pared by 6 bases and J by 2 bases, with 4 bases of the junction left unmatched. The V gene's germline CDR1 is SGHRS and CDR2 YFSETQ. The CDR3 runs to 13 residues. CDR3 in amino acids: CASNPAGAYEQYF. As DNA, the CDR3 is TGCGCCAGCAACCCAGCGGGAGCCTACGAGCAGTACTTC.

The chain joins TRBV19 to TRBJ2-7; 15 bases line up with TRBD2. Germline loops: CDR1 LNHDA, CDR2 SQIVND (reference sequence). J gave up 4 bases and V 4 bases, and 8 bases lay outside the gene matches. The CDR3 contains 17 residues. The CDR3 spells CASSSGAGTSGRYEQYF. CDR3 nucleotide sequence: TGTGCCAGTAGTAGTGGCGCAGGGACTAGCGGGAGGTACGAGCAGTACTTC.

The gene calls are TRBV6-5 and TRBJ1-5; possibly TRBD1 for D (5 bases). V gave up 2 bases and J gave up 7 bases, with 18 bases separating them. Germline V gene lookup returns CDR1 MNHEY and CDR2 SVGAGI. The length of the CDR3 is 16 residues. CDR3 amino acids: CASSYPRPTVSQPQHF. Written as DNA, the CDR3 is TGTGCCAGCAGTTACCCCAGACCGACAGTTTCCCAGCCCCAGCATTTT.

V and J are TRBV5-6 and TRBJ2-3; 12 bases agree with TRBD2. The CDR3 length is 17 residues. With 4 bases clipped from V and 0 bases from J, the junction kept 6 bases outside the gene matches. Germline CDR1 and CDR2: SGHDT and YYEEEE. Here the CDR3 reads CASSLRGTSGSTDTQYF. The DNA of the CDR3 is TGTGCCAGCAGCCTCCGGGGGACTAGCGGGAGCACAGATACGCAGTATTTT.

The sample holds one count of this clone. This sequence joins TRBV7-2 and TRBJ1-5, with D hard to call. V lost 1 base, J lost 7 bases, and 11 bases lay in between. The CDR3 length is 14 residues. Germline V gives CDR1 SGHTA, CDR2 FQGNSA. The CDR3 sequence: CASSLGPGGQPQHF. DNA of the CDR3: TGTGCCAGCAGCTTAGGACCAGGTGGACAGCCCCAGCATTTT.

This sequence joins TRBV3-1 (or the pseudogene TRBV3-2) and TRBJ1-1, with D uncertain. The CDR3 has 14 amino acids. Deletions cut 1 base from V and 1 base from J, with 7 bases between. CDR1 is LGHDT, CDR2 YNNKEL, per germline (reference sequence). CDR3 DNA sequence: TGTGCCAGCAGCCAAGGGGCCACGAACACTGAAGCTTTCTTT. Protein product: CASSQGATNTEAFF.

The chain joins TRBV2 to TRBJ2-2; D perhaps matches TRBD1 (5 bases). Germline values: CDR1 SNHLY, CDR2 FYNNEI. The CDR3 loop spans 16 amino acids. V shed 4 bases and J shed 5 bases, with 17 bases lying between them. The CDR3 DNA reads TGTGCCAGCAGTGGTGGACCTACCAAGGGGACCGGGGAGCTGTTTTTT. Its translation is CASSGGPTKGTGELFF.